This passage covers 24 T cell receptor beta chains from one sample sequenced in a study of T cell repertoires in aging, cancer and after chemotherapy. Amplification of TCR beta used genomic DNA extracted from peripheral blood. A mixed TRB-A/B primer pool amplified rearranged TRB by multiplex touch-down PCR. TCRdb re-called the multiplex PCR reads with MiXCR, one entry per CDR3 protein. The sample carries approximately 1,500 distinct CDR3 sequences, around 50% recorded once. Sample: blood. The receptors come from a human donor with a blood cancer.

The chain has TRBV12-3 or TRBV12-4 and TRBJ1-1; maybe TRBD1 (5 bases). The CDR3 is 13 amino acids. V lost 6 bases and J 1 base, leaving 9 bases between the germline ends. CDR3 coding DNA: TGTGCCAGCAGCCAAGACAGGAACACTGAAGCTTTCTTT. Protein sequence: CASSQDRNTEAFF.

V and J are TRBV6-6 and TRBJ2-7; D is ambiguous. Germline-derived CDR1 and CDR2 are MNHNY and SVGAGI (reference sequence). Between the trimmed V and J ends, which lost 4 bases and 2 bases, there was a span of 3 bases. The CDR3 spans 11 residues. The CDR3 reads CASSSAYEQYF. The CDR3 region has the DNA TGTGCCAGCAGTTCCGCCTACGAGCAGTACTTC.

In its sample, this clonotype was seen a few times. The chain links TRBV6-5 to TRBJ1-2; 7 nucleotides agree with TRBD1. Germline trimming cut 2 bases from V and 2 bases from J; bases unmatched to any gene: 5. The CDR3 spans 15 residues. Germline V gene lookup returns CDR1 MNHEY and CDR2 SVGAGI. The CDR3 loop reads CASSYTNRGNYGYTF. The CDR3 DNA sequence: TGTGCCAGCAGTTACACTAACAGGGGCAACTATGGCTACACCTTC.

By sample share, this clonotype is large. The chain joins TRBV5-6 to TRBJ2-6; D is tentatively TRBD1 or TRBD2 (5 bases each). Trimming shortened V by 1 base and J by 2 bases, and 7 bases separated the two germline ends. This CDR3 comprises 15 residues. Germline CDR1 and CDR2: SGHDT and YYEEEE. The CDR3 spells CASSLQGAGANVLTF. The CDR3 DNA reads as TGTGCCAGCAGCTTGCAGGGAGCTGGGGCCAACGTCCTGACTTTC.

The CDR3 spells CASSSPGTYSYNEQFF. The CDR3 nucleotides are TGTGCCAGCAGTTCCCCCGGGACATATTCCTACAATGAGCAGTTCTTC. V is TRBV28 and J is TRBJ2-1; tentative D call: TRBD1 (6 bases). The CDR3 totals 16 residues. The V gene's germline CDR1 is MDHEN and CDR2 SYDVKM. Trimming pared 4 bases from V and 1 base from J, leaving 14 bases between.

The rearrangement links TRBV7-2 to TRBJ2-4; D call uncertain. Germline CDR1 and CDR2: SGHTA and FQGNSA. The V end was cut by 6 bases, the J end by 6 bases, with 9 bases between. The CDR3 length is 12 residues. CDR3 protein: CASSTTLNIQYF. CDR3 DNA sequence: TGTGCCAGCAGTACAACACTAAACATTCAGTACTTC. The full variable domain, with the rest looked up from reference TRBV7-2 and TRBJ2-4, is GAGVSQSPSNKVTEKGKDVELRCDPISGHTALYWYRQSLGQGLEFLIYFQGNSAPDKSGLPSDRFSAERTGGSVSTLTIQRTQQEDSAVYLCASSTTLNIQYFGAGTRLSVL.

Points on this clonotype: A much larger clone is a single base away; this may be a read error. The chain links TRBV29-1 to TRBJ1-1, with no clear D. V lost 6 bases and J 4 bases, leaving 15 bases between the germline ends. The CDR3 extends over 13 amino acids. Germline assignment: CDR1 SQVTM and CDR2 ANQGSEA. The CDR3 sequence: CSVGRQVGTEAFF. CDR3 coding DNA: TGCAGCGTCGGCAGGCAAGTCGGCACTGAAGCTTTCTTT.

This clonotype appeared a single time. This chain joins TRBV28 and TRBJ1-1; D call uncertain. The germline V gene encodes CDR1 MDHEN and CDR2 SYDVKM. The CDR3 consists of 12 residues. The V and J ends lost 1 base and 5 bases respectively, with 5 bases between them. CDR3 amino acids: CASSLLGTEAFF. The CDR3 DNA follows: TGTGCCAGCAGTTTATTGGGTACTGAAGCTTTCTTT.

This clonotype was counted only a few times. V and J are TRBV10-3 and TRBJ1-6; D perhaps matches TRBD1 (5 bases). CDR3 length: 14 residues. V was shortened by 3 bases and J by 4 bases, with 7 bases between the two germline ends. The germline gives CDR1 ENHRY, CDR2 SYGVKD. The CDR3 sequence is CAISDQGYNSPLHF. DNA for the CDR3: TGTGCCATCAGTGATCAGGGTTATAATTCACCCCTCCACTTT.

This clonotype is categorized as large (0.1 to 1%). V is TRBV6-2 or TRBV6-3 and J is TRBJ2-7, with D maybe TRBD2 (5 bases). The CDR3 is 13 residues long. Germline values: CDR1 MNHEY, CDR2 SVGEGT. V lost 6 bases to trimming and J lost 6 bases, with 15 bases between them. The CDR3 region has the DNA TGTGCCAGCAGCTACGAGGAGGTGAGCGAGCAGTACTTC. It is translated as CASSYEEVSEQYF.

This clonotype appeared once. V is TRBV7-9 and J is TRBJ1-5; tentatively, D is TRBD1 (6 bases). There are 15 residues in the CDR3. The V end lost 4 bases, the J end lost 7 bases, and 17 bases lay between the germline ends. Germline-derived CDR1 and CDR2 are SEHNR and FQNEAQ (reference sequence). CDR3 nucleotide sequence: TGTGCCAGCAGCTCCGAAGGGGGGCCAAGACAGCCCCAGCATTTT. Its protein product is CASSSEGGPRQPQHF.

Worth noting for this clonotype: A much larger clonotype is one base distant, so this may be a read error. The chain uses TRBV6-5 and TRBJ1-2, with D hard to call. The CDR3 consists of 12 residues. V lost 5 bases and J lost 8, with 12 bases in between. Germline V gene lookup returns CDR1 MNHEY and CDR2 SVGAGI. CDR3 sequence (DNA): TGTGCCAGCAGTGAGGTGGCGAGAGGCTACACCTTC. It codes for CASSEVARGYTF.

J is TRBJ2-6 and V is TRBV28, with 8 nucleotides matching TRBD1. J gave up 0 bases and V 5 bases, and 6 bases lay outside the gene matches. This CDR3 region has 17 residues. The germline CDR1 and CDR2 sequences are MDHEN and SYDVKM. Here the CDR3 reads CASSPDRGSSGANVLTF. CDR3 nucleotides: TGTGCCAGCAGTCCCGACAGGGGTAGCTCTGGGGCCAACGTCCTGACTTTC. Drawing the rest from reference TRBV28 and TRBJ2-6, the complete variable domain is DVKVTQSSRYLVKRTGEKVFLECVQDMDHENMFWYRQDPGLGLRLIYFSYDVKMKEKGDIPEGYSVSREKKERFSLILESASTNQTSMYLCASSPDRGSSGANVLTFGAGSRLTVL.

J is TRBJ1-1 and V is TRBV20-1; 7 bases fit TRBD1. Germline-derived CDR1 and CDR2 are DFQATT and SNEGSKA (reference sequence). The CDR3 covers 13 residues. The V gene end was trimmed by 4 bases and the J gene end by 3 bases; junction bases not matched to a gene: 5. The CDR3 protein is CSAIQQGYTEAFF. The CDR3 DNA reads as TGCAGTGCTATCCAACAGGGGTACACTGAAGCTTTCTTT.

The chain has TRBV6-5 and TRBJ1-5, with unresolved D. Germline-derived CDR1 and CDR2 are MNHEY and SVGAGI. Trimming pared 9 bases from V and 6 bases from J, leaving 24 bases between. The CDR3 is made up of 16 amino acids. For the CDR3, the DNA is TGTGCCAGTAGGGAGTCCCCATTTTCAGTTGTTCAGCCCCAGCATTTT. It specifies CASRESPFSVVQPQHF.

The chain's CDR3 is CASTPPRTSGGAGEQFF. CDR3 DNA sequence: TGTGCCAGCACCCCTCCACGGACTAGCGGGGGGGCGGGTGAGCAGTTCTTC. The chain carries TRBV6-5 and TRBJ2-1, with TRBD2 matching 15 bases. Germline trimming cut 7 bases from V and 9 bases from J; bases unmatched to any gene: 13. Germline CDR1 reads MNHEY; CDR2 reads SVGAGI. The CDR3 runs to 17 residues.

This chain uses TRBV10-3 with TRBJ2-7; no clear D. The CDR3 is 13 residues long. Germline-derived CDR1 and CDR2 are ENHRY and SYGVKD. V shed 3 bases and J shed 2 bases, with 8 bases lying between them. For the CDR3, the DNA is TGTGCCATCAGTGATCTAATCGCCTACGAGCAGTACTTC. This gives the protein CAISDLIAYEQYF.

This clonotype has just a few counts. The CDR3 sequence: CASRGGNGETQYF. CDR3 bases: TGTGCCAGTCGTGGCGGGAACGGGGAGACCCAGTACTTC. V is TRBV19 and J is TRBJ2-5; possible D gene TRBD2, 6 bases. Germline V lookup: CDR1 LNHDA, CDR2 SQIVND (reference sequence). The CDR3 loop spans 13 amino acids. V was trimmed by 8 bases and J by 5 bases, leaving 15 bases between them.

This clonotype is termed large. This sequence joins TRBV30 and TRBJ1-6; 9 bases fit TRBD1. The V segment lost 0 bases and the J segment 7 bases; nucleotides outside the gene matches: 4. The germline V gene has CDR1 GTSNPN and CDR2 SVGIG (reference sequence). The CDR3 is 15 amino acids. CDR3 residues: CAWSVGTGTNSPLHF. The CDR3 coding sequence is TGTGCCTGGAGTGTGGGGACAGGGACGAATTCACCCCTCCACTTT.

This clonotype was observed a handful of times. The V and J genes are TRBV7-2 and TRBJ1-3; D unresolved. The germline V and J ends were trimmed by 2 bases and 4 bases, with 6 bases remaining between them. The CDR3 has 13 residues. CDR1 is SGHTA, CDR2 FQGNSA, per germline. CDR3 protein: CASSLTRGNTIYF. For the CDR3, the DNA is TGTGCCAGCAGCTTAACCAGGGGAAACACCATATATTTT.

This chain links TRBV7-2 with TRBJ2-6, with D uncertain. The CDR3 sequence is 16 residues long. In germline, CDR1 is SGHTA, CDR2 FQGNSA. Trimming took 2 bases from V and 0 from J, leaving 8 bases between them. Here the CDR3 DNA reads TGTGCCAGCAGCTTAACGAGGAGCTCTGGGGCCAACGTCCTGACTTTC. Its translation is CASSLTRSSGANVLTF.

V gene TRBV6-1 combines with J gene TRBJ1-6; 7 nucleotides match TRBD1. Germline V gene sequence: CDR1 MNHNS, CDR2 SASEGT. V shed 7 bases and J 4 bases; nucleotides not matched to a gene: 13. This CDR3 is 17 amino acids long. CDR3 region: CASKDPGQSPYNSPLHF. The CDR3, as DNA: TGTGCCAGCAAAGATCCGGGACAGTCCCCTTATAATTCACCCCTCCACTTT.

This clonotype was picked up a small number of times. The chain uses TRBV30 and TRBJ1-1, with 9 bases fitting TRBD1. The CDR3 extends over 17 amino acids. V was clipped by 0 bases and J by 1 base; unmatched bases: 9. Germline CDR1 GTSNPN, CDR2 SVGIG (reference sequence). CDR3 amino acids: CAWSVGWGTGRNTEAFF. In DNA, the CDR3 is TGTGCCTGGAGTGTGGGGTGGGGGACAGGGCGGAACACTGAAGCTTTCTTT.

J is TRBJ2-5 and V is TRBV20-1; D is ambiguous. V gave up 1 base and J gave up 4 bases, with 13 bases separating them. The length of the CDR3 is 14 residues. The germline V gene encodes CDR1 DFQATT and CDR2 SNEGSKA (reference sequence). The DNA of the CDR3 is TGCAGTGCTAGAGGCCAAACCGGACGAGAGACCCAGTACTTC. Protein product: CSARGQTGRETQYF.